This entry concerns a single TCR beta chain. Its matching antigen is unknown. The table came from immunoSEQ multiplex PCR; TCRdb's copy has only in-frame clones and leaves some out. Among 2,500,000 or so clones listed, around 90% were seen once. From germline, CDR1 is KGHSH and CDR2 LQKENI. The ends were cut back, 3 bases at V and 1 base at J, with 12 bases in the middle. This CDR3 has 15 amino acids. The data originate from a study of shared clonotypes between healthy human individuals. Study-level findings and limits: Among several donors, roughly 5% of naive CD4 clonotypes were found in common. Large sequencing depth failed to make sorted-subset sequencing complete, rarefaction showed. An anticipated effect of sequencing depth on clonotype sharing among donors was recognized.

The source material was naive CD4+ T cells sorted from blood. The subset denotes: CD45RA+ positively selected. The TCR sequence derives from a man aged 18 to 29 in good health. The genes are TRBV18 and TRBJ1-1; possibly TRBD1 for D (5 bases). The CDR3 nucleotides read TGTGCCAGCTCACCCGGGGCTTACGGGAACACTGAAGCTTTCTTT. Amino acid sequence: CASSPGAYGNTEAFF.